This entry concerns a single TCR beta chain. This sample is part of a study of technical replicates of blood from a handful of donors. The table came from immunoSEQ multiplex PCR; TCRdb's copy has only in-frame clones and leaves some out. The table has about 62,000 clones, roughly 89% seen once. Unmatched junction bases numbered 14, after V lost 4 bases and J lost 2 bases. Germline CDR1 and CDR2: SEHNR and FQNEAQ (reference sequence). The CDR3 contains 18 residues. The TCR comes from a human donor in good health. Some clones in this sample may be carry-over from other donors' samples. This chain links TRBV7-9 with TRBJ1-5, with 7 bases aligning to TRBD1. Sequenced input: PBMCs. CDR3 region: CASSSGRTGLGGNQPQHF. CDR3 coding DNA: TGTGCCAGCAGCTCAGGACGGACAGGCCTAGGGGGCAATCAGCCCCAGCATTTT.